The source of this T cell receptor (beta chain) is a study of blood T cell repertoires in COVID-19 (dated by TCRdb to 2019 to 2021). Background on the whole study: The collaborator samples originated in the United States, Italy and Spain and spanned the acute and convalescent phases of COVID-19. The samples were drawn from two sources: the first 160 participants of the ongoing ImmuneRACE study, and over 950 subjects contributed by 6 global collaborators. The repertoires were released in a freely available public database meant as a resource for research on the immune response to SARS-CoV-2. Where HLA class I and class II types were available, the types were taken from metadata supplied by the sample provider, not from assay-based typing. The prospective study material was composed of cDNA or gDNA derived from T cells, B-cell-depleted T cells, or PBMCs. The sample metadata nearly always contained a de-identified subject ID, COVID-19 status, age in years and sex. Deeply sampled blood TCRbeta repertoires from subjects exposed to, actively infected with, or recovered from COVID-19 were included in the dataset.

Overall results and qualifications from the work: How much clinical and demographic metadata was included differed by source and by participant, and the metadata was provided uncurated.

On this clone itself: Its antigen has not been determined. No qualities accompany the bases; no much larger clone lies one base away.

The collaborating institutions used their own protocols to collect whole blood in K2EDTA tubes. For TCRbeta analysis, collaborators shipped samples in one of three forms: frozen whole blood, isolated PBMCs, or DNA extracted from either of those sample types. TCRbeta CDR3 regions were amplified from genomic DNA using the immunoSEQ Assay, a bias-controlled multiplex PCR. Under the source paper's analysis protocol: The number of nucleated cells in each sample was estimated by amplification of reference gene primers within the assay. Sequence reads were collapsed and filtered to measure the absolute abundance of every unique TCRbeta CDR3 rearrangement. For each sample, productive Simpson clonality was calculated as the square root of Simpson's diversity index over productive rearrangements. The table comes from immuneACCESS by way of TCRdb, which keeps in-frame sequences with V and J called. Part of the clones is missing from these tables; in studies checked, under half for an unresolved V gene and the rest for unknown reasons. For V, J and clone size, that table is used; D and trimming come from the DNA. The sample table shows about 57,000 clones, and approximately 78% are seen once. Under 8.5% of the sample is in the top ten clones.

Taken from the germline V gene, the CDR1 and CDR2 loops are SGHNT and YENEEA. The CDR3 covers 13 residues, taking in both the cysteine and the phenylalanine. Only the CDR3 DNA stays, 39 bases, in frame from base 1. The junction shows trimming of 5 bases on V and 7 bases on J, and the gene matches do not reach 4 bases of it. Sequencing was performed on peripheral blood. The sequence came from a woman older than 75 with acute or convalescent COVID-19. This chain joins TRBV11-3 to TRBJ2-1; 8 bases in the junction line up with TRBD2. The nucleotides are TGTGCCAGCAGCGTCGGGGGGGCAAATGAGCAGTTCTTC. The translation is CASSVGGANEQFF.